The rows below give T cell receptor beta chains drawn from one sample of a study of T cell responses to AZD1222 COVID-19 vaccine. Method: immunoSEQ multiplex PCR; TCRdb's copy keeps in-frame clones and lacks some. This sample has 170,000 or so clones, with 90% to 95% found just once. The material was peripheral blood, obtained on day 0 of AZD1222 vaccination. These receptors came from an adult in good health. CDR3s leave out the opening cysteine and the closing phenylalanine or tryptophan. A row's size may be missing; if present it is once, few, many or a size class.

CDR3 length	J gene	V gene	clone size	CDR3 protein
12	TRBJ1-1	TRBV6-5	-	ASSYSRRITEAF
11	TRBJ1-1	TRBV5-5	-	ASSSDLNTEAF
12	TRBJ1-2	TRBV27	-	ASRIGGPNYGYT
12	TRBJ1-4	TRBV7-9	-	ASSPTGINEKLF
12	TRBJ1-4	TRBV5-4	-	ASSLASSDEKLF
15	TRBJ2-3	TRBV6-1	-	ASSESLAGSSTDTQY
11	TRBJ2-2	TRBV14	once	ASSPVLTGELF
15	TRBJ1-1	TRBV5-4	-	ASSLAKSGGMNTEAF
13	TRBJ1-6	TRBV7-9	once	ASSLTGFRNSPLH
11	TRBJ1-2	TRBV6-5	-	ASSFRDSRSYT
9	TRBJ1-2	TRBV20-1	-	SARFLGGYT
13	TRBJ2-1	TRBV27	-	ASSLTRGNYNEQF
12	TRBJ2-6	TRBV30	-	AWSSGSGANVLT
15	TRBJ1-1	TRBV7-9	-	ASSSPPRGELNTEAF
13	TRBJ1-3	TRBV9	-	ASSPGDTYRNTIY
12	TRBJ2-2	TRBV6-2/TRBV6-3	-	ASSVTGRSGELF
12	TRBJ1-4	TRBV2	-	ASSRQGGNEKLF
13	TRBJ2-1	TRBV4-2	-	ASSHPGLAQGEQF
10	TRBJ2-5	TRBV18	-	AAGAEKETQY
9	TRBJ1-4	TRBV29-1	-	SVSINEKLF
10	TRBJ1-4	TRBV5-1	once	ASSSPGEKLF
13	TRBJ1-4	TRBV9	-	ASSVGSTGQEKLF
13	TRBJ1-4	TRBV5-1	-	ASSPGQGRAEKLL
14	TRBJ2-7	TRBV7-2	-	ASSLAGATSSYEQY
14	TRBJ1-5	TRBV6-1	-	ASSAGGGAGVPPQH
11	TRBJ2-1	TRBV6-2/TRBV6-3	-	ASSHRVNNEQF
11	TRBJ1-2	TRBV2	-	ASTHNEWYGYT
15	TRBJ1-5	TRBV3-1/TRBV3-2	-	ASSQGGGSYSNQPQH
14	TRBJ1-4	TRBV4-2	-	ASSQEGQGFTEKLF
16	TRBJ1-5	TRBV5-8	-	ASSKGAGGGRHNQPQH
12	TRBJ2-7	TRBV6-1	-	ASSEPHGSYEQY
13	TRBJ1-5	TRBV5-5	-	ASSPTTYSNQPQH
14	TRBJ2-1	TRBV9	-	ASSVGTGSSYNEQF
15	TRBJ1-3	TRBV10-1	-	ASSEYRQGRAGNTIY
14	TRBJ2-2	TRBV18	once	ASSPRSDIYTGELF
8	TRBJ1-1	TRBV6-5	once	ASSQALTF
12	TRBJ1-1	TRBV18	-	ASSPTTGGTEAF
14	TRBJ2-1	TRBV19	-	ASSILGGGPRNEQF
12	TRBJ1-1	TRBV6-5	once	ASRTGGARTEAF
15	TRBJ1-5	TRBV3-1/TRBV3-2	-	ASSQGGGVSFYQPQH
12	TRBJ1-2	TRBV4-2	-	ASSHDRAVYGYT
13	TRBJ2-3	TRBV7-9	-	ASSGDRDLVDTQY
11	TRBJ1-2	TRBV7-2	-	ASIQGALHGYT
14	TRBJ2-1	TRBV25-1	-	ASSEGWTGSYNEQF
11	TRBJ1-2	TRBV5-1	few	ASSWGQGDGYT
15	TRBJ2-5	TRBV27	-	ASSQKVTLTGSETQY
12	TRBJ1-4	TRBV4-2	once	ASSPGQGSEKLF
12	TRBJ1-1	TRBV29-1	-	SVHIFGVLAEAF
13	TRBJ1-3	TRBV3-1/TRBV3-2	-	ASSTRTGETDTIY
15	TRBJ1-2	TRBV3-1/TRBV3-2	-	ASSQQQDSLTAYGYT
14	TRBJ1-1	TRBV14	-	ASSGDRGRFRTEAF
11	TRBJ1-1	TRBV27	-	ASSRQMNTEAF
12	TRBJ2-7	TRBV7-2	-	ASSLHHRNYEQY